Below, 30 T cell receptor beta chains from the same sample are listed, as sequenced in a study of CD8+ T cells in alopecia areata. Sequencing relied on a cDNA template that was reverse transcribed from extracted RNA. Clones were read by immunoSEQ multiplex PCR, and TCRdb kept only the in-frame ones, dropping some. The sample yields about 60,000 clones, roughly 46% seen once. Sample treatment: oral pan-JAK inhibitor, 5-10 mg twice daily. Sequencing was performed on CD8+ T cells sorted from blood, taken around week 37, from a patient treated with tofacitinib. Receptors were obtained from a human donor with alopecia areata.

For the CDR3, the DNA is TGCGCCAGCAGCCTGCCACGGGGCTTTGAGCAGTACTTC. Amino acid sequence: CASSLPRGFEQYF. This chain uses TRBV5-1 with TRBJ2-7, with D tentatively TRBD1 or TRBD2 (5 bases each). Germline V lookup: CDR1 SGHRS, CDR2 YFSETQ. Trimming pared 4 bases from V and 7 bases from J, leaving 15 bases between. The CDR3 has 13 amino acids.

As DNA, the CDR3 is TGTGCCAGGGATGGACAGGGGGCGTCCTACGAGCAGTACTTC. Translation gives CARDGQGASYEQYF. The genes are TRBV14 and TRBJ2-7; TRBD1 aligns across 11 bases. Germline assignment: CDR1 SGHDN and CDR2 FVKESK. The CDR3 contains 14 residues. The V segment lost 9 bases and the J segment 1 base; nucleotides outside the gene matches: 5.

The CDR3 protein is CASSFPTSSSTDTQYF. Written as DNA, the CDR3 is TGCGCCAGCAGCTTTCCGACATCTTCTAGCACAGATACGCAGTATTTT. The chain joins TRBV5-1 to TRBJ2-3; D gene uncertain. V was trimmed by 2 bases and J by 0 bases, leaving 13 bases between them. The V gene's germline CDR1 is SGHRS and CDR2 YFSETQ. This CDR3 comprises 16 residues.

This clone was counted a few times. The J gene is TRBJ2-7, the V gene TRBV7-9; weak D call: TRBD2 (5 bases). Germline CDR1 is SEHNR and CDR2 is FQNEAQ (reference sequence). This CDR3 has 12 residues. The ends were cut back, 5 bases at V and 3 bases at J, with 8 bases in the middle. CDR3 region: CASSGDYYEQYF. CDR3 nucleotides: TGTGCCAGCAGCGGAGACTACTACGAGCAGTACTTC.

The V and J genes are TRBV11-2 and TRBJ2-7, with TRBD1 matching 11 bases. J lost 3 bases, V lost 6 bases, and 7 bases had no gene match. The CDR3 runs 15 residues. Germline V gives CDR1 SGHAT, CDR2 FQNNGV. The CDR3 is CASSFPGQGVYEQYF. CDR3 nucleotide sequence: TGTGCCAGCAGTTTTCCGGGACAGGGGGTCTACGAGCAGTACTTC.

V and J are TRBV27 and TRBJ2-1, with TRBD2 matching 7 bases. From germline, CDR1 is MNHEY and CDR2 SMNVEV (reference sequence). CDR3 length: 13 residues. Trimming at V came to 5 bases and at J to 9 bases, leaving 7 bases not matched to a gene. The CDR3 nucleotides are TGTGCCAGCAGTGTCGCTAGCGGCGTTGAGCAGTTCTTC. Translated: CASSVASGVEQFF.

This clone was observed a handful of times. The chain links TRBV7-9 to TRBJ2-3; possibly TRBD2 for D (5 bases). Trimming cost V 9 bases and J 4 bases, with 17 bases left between them. Per the germline V gene, CDR1 is SEHNR and CDR2 is FQNEAQ (reference sequence). The CDR3 loop spans 14 amino acids. CDR3 protein: CASGPPSRADTQYF. CDR3 nucleotides: TGTGCCAGTGGACCGCCGTCGAGGGCAGATACGCAGTATTTT.

This clone appeared a few times. The V gene is TRBV19, the J gene TRBJ1-1; D is perhaps TRBD1 (5 bases). Germline loops: CDR1 LNHDA, CDR2 SQIVND (reference sequence). The CDR3 length is 15 residues. Trimming stripped 5 bases from V and 4 bases from J, with 17 bases between. CDR3 region: CASSPGLGGSTEAFF. Written as DNA, the CDR3 is TGTGCCAGTAGTCCAGGCCTGGGGGGGAGCACTGAAGCTTTCTTT.

The chain recombines TRBV5-1 with TRBJ2-2, with TRBD1 as a possible D gene (5 bases). Trimming shortened V by 0 bases and J by 3 bases, and 12 bases separated the two germline ends. In germline, CDR1 is SGHRS, CDR2 YFSETQ. The CDR3 spans 16 residues. The CDR3 protein is CASSLAPGMDTGELFF. CDR3 in DNA: TGCGCCAGCAGCTTGGCCCCAGGGATGGACACCGGGGAGCTGTTTTTT.

This clone has only a few counts. The chain couples TRBV2 to TRBJ2-1, with 8 bases fitting TRBD2. Germline trimming cut 9 bases from V and 1 base from J; bases unmatched to any gene: 8. This CDR3 has 15 amino acids. Germline V CDR1 and CDR2: SNHLY, FYNNEI. Written as DNA, the CDR3 is TGTGCCAGTAGCGGACTAGCCGATTCCTACAATGAGCAGTTCTTC. Its protein is CASSGLADSYNEQFF.

The rearrangement uses TRBV29-1 and TRBJ2-7, with 8 bases lining up with TRBD2. From germline, CDR1 is SQVTM and CDR2 ANQGSEA. Trimming took 6 bases from V and 3 from J; bases not matched to a gene: 7. CDR3 length: 13 amino acids. DNA for the CDR3: TGCAGCGTAATAGCGGGAACCTACTACGAGCAGTACTTC. Encoded protein: CSVIAGTYYEQYF.

This clone occurred a few times. CDR3 protein: CSAIVAGVPDTQYF. The CDR3 nucleotides read TGCAGCGCCATCGTAGCGGGAGTACCAGATACGCAGTATTTT. The V and J genes are TRBV29-1 and TRBJ2-3, with TRBD2 matching over 9 bases. CDR3 size: 14 residues. CDR1 is SQVTM and CDR2 is ANQGSEA in the germline V gene. J was trimmed by 4 bases and V by 7 bases; bases with no gene match: 9.

The gene calls are TRBV30 and TRBJ1-1; no firm D call. The CDR3 sequence is 14 residues long. V lost 0 bases and J lost 5, with 13 bases in between. CDR1 is GTSNPN and CDR2 is SVGIG in the germline V gene (reference sequence). The chain's CDR3 is CAWSVLFLGTEAFF. The CDR3 DNA is TGTGCCTGGAGTGTACTCTTTCTGGGAACTGAAGCTTTCTTT. The full variable domain, in which reference TRBV30 and TRBJ1-1 provide the parts outside the CDR3, is SQTIHQWPATLVQPVGSPLSLECTVEGTSNPNLYWYRQAAGRGLQLLFYSVGIGQISSEVPQNLSASRPQDRQFILSSKKLLLSDSGFYLCAWSVLFLGTEAFFGQGTRLTVV.

The chain employs TRBV30 and TRBJ1-1; the match to TRBD1 covers 8 bases. CDR3 length: 16 amino acids. From germline, CDR1 is GTSNPN and CDR2 SVGIG (reference sequence). Unmatched junction bases numbered 12, after V lost 3 bases and J lost 3 bases. CDR3 nucleotides: TGTGCCTGGAGGCCAGACAGGGGCCCCAGGTACACTGAAGCTTTCTTT. Translated, it gives CAWRPDRGPRYTEAFF.

The CDR3 nucleotides are TGTGCCCAAAGGCAGGGATGGGGGGAGACCCAGTACTTC. It encodes CAQRQGWGETQYF. This chain links TRBV30 with TRBJ2-5; possibly TRBD1 or TRBD2 for D (5 bases each). This CDR3 is built from 13 residues. Germline CDR1 reads GTSNPN; CDR2 reads SVGIG (reference sequence). V shed 8 bases and J shed 5 bases, with 18 bases lying between them.

The rearrangement joins TRBV11-2 to TRBJ2-1; 7 bases fit TRBD2. The CDR3 spans 15 residues. V shed 3 bases, J shed 3 bases, and the junction held 5 bases outside the gene matches. Germline values: CDR1 SGHAT, CDR2 FQNNGV. DNA of the CDR3: TGTGCCAGCAGCTTCAAGAGCGGGGACTACAATGAGCAGTTCTTC. Protein product: CASSFKSGDYNEQFF. The variable domain in full, with the rest retrieved from reference TRBV11-2 and TRBJ2-1, is EAGVAQSPRYKIIEKRQSVAFWCNPISGHATLYWYQQILGQGPKLLIQFQNNGVVDDSQLPKDRFSAERLKGVDSTLKIQPAKLEDSAVYLCASSFKSGDYNEQFFGPGTRLTVL.

This clone came up a few times. The chain couples TRBV29-1 to TRBJ1-2; D remains ambiguous. The CDR3 is 10 residues long. The ends were cut back, 4 bases at V and 6 bases at J, with 6 bases in the middle. CDR1 is SQVTM, CDR2 ANQGSEA, per germline. CDR3: CSVVLDGYTF. CDR3 coding DNA: TGCAGCGTTGTTCTGGATGGCTACACCTTC.

The V and J genes are TRBV29-1 and TRBJ2-3; tentatively, D is TRBD2 (6 bases). Trimming took 4 bases from V and 1 from J, leaving 24 bases between them. The germline gives CDR1 SQVTM, CDR2 ANQGSEA. The CDR3 totals 18 residues. CDR3 sequence (DNA): TGCAGCGTTGCCGGAGCCCGAGGGTGGCGGGATGGCACAGATACGCAGTATTTT. Translated, it gives CSVAGARGWRDGTDTQYF.

Within the sample, this clone is medium-sized. The gene calls are TRBV28 and TRBJ2-3; 9 nucleotides agree with TRBD2. The ends lost 6 bases at V and 1 base at J; junction bases unmatched: 8. The CDR3 spans 16 residues. Germline values: CDR1 MDHEN, CDR2 SYDVKM. The CDR3 DNA reads TGTGCCAGCAGCCCCTTAGCGGGAGTAGGCACAGATACGCAGTATTTT. This translates into CASSPLAGVGTDTQYF. The whole variable domain, remainder taken from reference TRBV28 and TRBJ2-3, is DVKVTQSSRYLVKRTGEKVFLECVQDMDHENMFWYRQDPGLGLRLIYFSYDVKMKEKGDIPEGYSVSREKKERFSLILESASTNQTSMYLCASSPLAGVGTDTQYFGPGTRLTVL.

A few counts support this clone. The chain carries TRBV6-6 and TRBJ2-5; D gene unclear. CDR3 length: 12 residues. Trimming shortened V by 11 bases and J by 5 bases, and 15 bases separated the two germline ends. CDR1 and CDR2 from the germline V gene are MNHNY and SVGAGI (reference sequence). In nucleotides, the CDR3 is TGTGCCGCTGTAGGAAAACGGGAGACCCAGTACTTC. The encoded protein is CAAVGKRETQYF.

The chain couples TRBV11-2 to TRBJ2-7; no firm D call. CDR3 size: 14 residues. Trimming took 7 bases from V and 4 from J, leaving 17 bases between them. Germline values: CDR1 SGHAT, CDR2 FQNNGV. The CDR3 DNA follows: TGTGCCAGCACCCTCGTGCAGACCGTGTACGAGCAGTACTTC. As protein: CASTLVQTVYEQYF. Full variable domain (outside the CDR3, taken from reference TRBV11-2 and TRBJ2-7): EAGVAQSPRYKIIEKRQSVAFWCNPISGHATLYWYQQILGQGPKLLIQFQNNGVVDDSQLPKDRFSAERLKGVDSTLKIQPAKLEDSAVYLCASTLVQTVYEQYFGPGTRLTVT.

The rearrangement joins TRBV6-5 to TRBJ2-3; 8 bases fit TRBD1. From germline, CDR1 is MNHEY and CDR2 SVGAGI. This CDR3 is built from 14 residues. The J segment lost 7 bases and the V segment lost 10 bases, leaving 13 bases of the junction unmatched. This chain's CDR3 is CATRFGQGLYTQYF. The CDR3 DNA sequence: TGTGCCACTAGATTCGGACAGGGACTTTATACGCAGTATTTT.

This clone has more than one count but fewer than ten. J is TRBJ2-7 and V is TRBV4-1; 7 positions agree with TRBD1. The junction had 7 bases not matched to a gene; V was cut back by 7 bases and J by 1 base. The germline gives CDR1 MGHRA, CDR2 YSYEKL. The length of the CDR3 is 14 residues. CDR3 DNA sequence: TGCGCCAGCACCCTTACGGACAGGTCCTACGAGCAGTACTTC. Its protein is CASTLTDRSYEQYF.

In this sample, this clone turned up a few times. This chain uses TRBV29-1 with TRBJ2-7, with 9 bases matching TRBD1. This CDR3 is 12 amino acids long. CDR1 and CDR2 (germline): SQVTM, ANQGSEA. V dropped 4 bases and J dropped 4; count of bases not matched to a gene: 2. CDR3 protein: CSVVGQGYEQYF. CDR3 nucleotide sequence: TGCAGCGTTGTCGGACAGGGGTACGAGCAGTACTTC.

The chain joins TRBV5-1 to TRBJ2-1; no reliable D call. Germline assignment: CDR1 SGHRS and CDR2 YFSETQ. This CDR3 is built from 13 residues. The V end lost 4 bases, the J end lost 3 bases, and 8 bases lay between the germline ends. CDR3 sequence: CASSLTDYNEQFF. Written as DNA, the CDR3 is TGCGCCAGCAGCCTAACTGACTACAATGAGCAGTTCTTC.

On this clone itself: Mismatch with germline at one junction end may stem from a read error. J is TRBJ1-1 and V is TRBV7-7; TRBD1 is a possible D gene (5 bases). There are 15 residues in the CDR3. Germline values: CDR1 SSHAT, CDR2 FNYEAQ (reference sequence). CDR3 sequence (DNA): TGTGCTAGCAGCCCCCGCCCGGGGCCAGTCACTGAAGCTTTCTTT. Its translation is CASSPRPGPVTEAFF.

This clone was recorded a few times. The same CDR3 arises from other DNA sequences in this sample as well. The genes are TRBV11-2 and TRBJ1-1, with D possibly matching TRBD1 (5 bases). The germline V and J ends were trimmed by 8 bases and 6 bases, with 16 bases remaining between them. Germline values: CDR1 SGHAT, CDR2 FQNNGV. This CDR3 contains 13 residues. The CDR3 loop reads CASSLGGLAEAFF. CDR3 coding DNA: TGTGCCAGCTCCCTGGGGGGGTTGGCTGAAGCTTTCTTT.

The chain recombines TRBV29-1 with TRBJ2-1; D not certain. V dropped 8 bases and J dropped 1 base, with 15 bases sitting between them. Germline-derived CDR1 and CDR2 are SQVTM and ANQGSEA. The CDR3 covers 14 residues. For the CDR3, the DNA is TGCAGCCCTGCTCCGACTTCTTCCTACAATGAGCAGTTCTTC. Translated: CSPAPTSSYNEQFF.

This clone was seen a few times. V gene TRBV7-9 combines with J gene TRBJ2-5; a possible D gene is TRBD1 (6 bases). The CDR3 extends over 15 amino acids. Germline values: CDR1 SEHNR, CDR2 FQNEAQ (reference sequence). Trimming took 5 bases from V and 1 from J, leaving 14 bases between them. This CDR3 reads CASSRTVGTQETQYF. The DNA of the CDR3 is TGTGCCAGCAGCCGGACAGTGGGGACCCAAGAGACCCAGTACTTC.

This clone was observed a handful of times. The chain employs TRBV29-1 and TRBJ2-7, with 9 bases that match TRBD1. CDR3 length: 14 amino acids. CDR1 SQVTM and CDR2 ANQGSEA come from the germline V gene. The ends lost 5 bases at V and 5 bases at J; junction bases unmatched: 10. The CDR3 sequence: CSVPAGQGVNEQYF. For the CDR3, the DNA is TGCAGCGTTCCCGCGGGACAGGGAGTCAACGAGCAGTACTTC.